Listed here are 8 T cell receptor beta chains from one sample, sequenced in a study of T cell changes during pregnancy in multiple sclerosis. Using immunoSEQ multiplex PCR, the repertoire was profiled, and TCRdb retains in-frame clones only, with some absent. The table records 85,000 to 95,000 clones, 91% of them present only once. This specimen consisted of peripheral blood, obtained after pregnancy. These receptors were collected from a female donor in good health, enrolled as a control in a pregnancy study.

The rearrangement links TRBV6-5 to TRBJ2-3; a possible D gene is TRBD1 (6 bases). The ends were cut back, 0 bases at V and 1 base at J, with 11 bases in the middle. From germline, CDR1 is MNHEY and CDR2 SVGAGI. The CDR3 is made up of 16 amino acids. CDR3 coding DNA: TGTGCCAGCAGTTACTCGGAGGCAGGGGGCACAGATACGCAGTATTTT. Translated: CASSYSEAGGTDTQYF.

The chain employs TRBV19 and TRBJ1-5; 10 bases match TRBD1. The CDR3 totals 13 residues. The V and J ends lost 6 bases and 6 bases, in that order; junction bases with no gene match: 2. CDR1 and CDR2 (germline): LNHDA, SQIVND (reference sequence). The CDR3 loop is CASRGTGVQPQHF. CDR3 nucleotides: TGTGCCAGTAGGGGGACAGGGGTTCAGCCCCAGCATTTT.

The chain has TRBV28 and TRBJ1-1; D gene ambiguous. This CDR3 comprises 12 residues. The V end was cut by 2 bases, the J end by 10 bases, with 11 bases between. Germline CDR1 is MDHEN and CDR2 is SYDVKM. The CDR3 sequence is CASSLAVGVAFF. In DNA form, the CDR3 reads TGTGCCAGCAGTTTAGCGGTCGGGGTAGCTTTCTTT. Drawing the rest from reference TRBV28 and TRBJ1-1, the complete variable domain is DVKVTQSSRYLVKRTGEKVFLECVQDMDHENMFWYRQDPGLGLRLIYFSYDVKMKEKGDIPEGYSVSREKKERFSLILESASTNQTSMYLCASSLAVGVAFFGQGTRLTVV.

A single count supports this clone. V gene TRBV18 combines with J gene TRBJ1-3, with D possibly TRBD1 on 6 matching bases. CDR1 is KGHSH, CDR2 LQKENI, per germline. The CDR3 runs 14 residues. The V end lost 6 bases, the J end lost 4 bases, and 13 bases lay between the germline ends. The CDR3 DNA reads as TGTGCCAGCTCGCCGGGACAACAAGGAAACACCATATATTTT. The encoded protein is CASSPGQQGNTIYF. The complete variable domain, with remaining parts taken from reference TRBV18 and TRBJ1-3, reads NAGVMQNPRHLVRRRGQEARLRCSPMKGHSHVYWYRQLPEEGLKFMVYLQKENIIDESGMPKERFSAEFPKEGPSILRIQQVVRGDSAAYFCASSPGQQGNTIYFGEGSWLTVV.

The chain recombines TRBV4-3 with TRBJ1-2; TRBD1 aligns across 7 bases. Germline CDR1 is LGHNA and CDR2 is YSLEER. Trimming at V came to 2 bases and at J to 4 bases, leaving 4 bases not matched to a gene. This CDR3 is built from 14 residues. CDR3 sequence: CASSQRQGTYGYTF. DNA for the CDR3: TGCGCCAGCAGCCAACGACAGGGAACCTATGGCTACACCTTC.

The genes are TRBV4-3 and TRBJ2-7, with D possibly being TRBD1 (5 bases). V lost 1 base to trimming and J lost 2 bases, with 12 bases between them. Germline CDR1 and CDR2: LGHNA and YSLEER. The CDR3 loop spans 15 amino acids. As DNA, the CDR3 is TGCGCCAGCAGCCAAGGCAAGGGGCCAGCCTACGAGCAGTACTTC. It encodes CASSQGKGPAYEQYF.

This clone was detected once. The chain recombines TRBV9 with TRBJ2-1; D is perhaps TRBD2 (6 bases). CDR1 SGDLS and CDR2 YYNGEE come from the germline V gene. Between the trimmed V and J ends, which lost 3 bases and 5 bases, there was a span of 12 bases. The CDR3 is 14 residues long. The CDR3 spells CASSGAGLNNEQFF. The CDR3 DNA sequence: TGTGCCAGCAGCGGGGCGGGGCTGAACAATGAGCAGTTCTTC.

V gene TRBV9 combines with J gene TRBJ2-4; 10 nucleotides line up with TRBD2. CDR3 size: 16 residues. Per the germline V gene, CDR1 is SGDLS and CDR2 is YYNGEE. The V and J ends lost 3 bases and 6 bases, in that order; junction bases with no gene match: 9. CDR3 residues: CASSASGGPRGNIQYF. DNA of the CDR3: TGTGCCAGCAGCGCTAGCGGGGGCCCACGGGGAAACATTCAGTACTTC.